The present T cell receptor (beta chain) was sequenced within a study of beta chain features in type 1 diabetes. As regards this clone: The antigen remains undetermined. The junction departs from the called germline gene at one end, perhaps through a read error.

Isolated RNA was reverse transcribed in full, so expressed TCRB transcripts were sequenced. Sequenced by immunoSEQ multiplex PCR; TCRdb stores in-frame clones only, minus some. The sample consists of 250,000 to 350,000 clones, 14% of them appearing once. The length of the CDR3 is 12 residues. The germline V gene has CDR1 SSHAT and CDR2 FNYEAQ (reference sequence). General observations from the study: Lower insertion and higher deletion counts appeared at VDJ junctions in type 1 diabetes patients. PCR, the amplification step, might favor shorter templates, equally in patients and controls. Researchers report that Type 1 diabetes patients had moderately but significantly shorter TCRB CDR3s across all four CD4+ subsets.

The TCR was taken from a man aged 30-40 years in good health. The V gene is TRBV7-7, the J gene TRBJ2-6; D may match TRBD1 or TRBD2 (7 bases each). Material: central memory CD4+ T cells from blood. The CDR3 nucleotides are TGCGCCAGCAGCGGGGACAGTCGCGTCCTGACTTTC. It encodes CASSGDSRVLTF.